These 17 T cell receptor beta chains were all obtained from the same sample, sequenced in a study of control samples from healthy donors and cancer patients. The assay was immunoSEQ multiplex PCR, and TCRdb's table has in-frame clones only and misses some. Seen here are around 20,000 clones, around 84% observed once, and the top ten hold about 30%. The sequencing sample was made of PBMCs. These receptor sequences come from a man at least 80 years old with head and neck cancer.

The J gene is TRBJ1-2, the V gene TRBV6-4; D gene ambiguous. The CDR3 contains 11 residues. Germline CDR1 is MRHNA and CDR2 is SNTAGT. Between the trimmed V and J ends, which lost 6 bases and 1 base, there was a span of 3 bases. The CDR3 nucleotides read TGTGCCAGCAGCAATAACTATGGCTACACCTTC. Its protein product is CASSNNYGYTF.

The V gene is TRBV5-1, the J gene TRBJ2-5, with 7 bases lining up with TRBD1. CDR1 is SGHRS and CDR2 is YFSETQ in the germline V gene. The J segment lost 2 bases and the V segment lost 0 bases, leaving 1 base of the junction unmatched. This CDR3 is built from 14 residues. In DNA, the CDR3 is TGCGCCAGCAGCTTGGGGGGACAGCAAGAGACCCAGTACTTC. It encodes CASSLGGQQETQYF.

This chain links TRBV18 with TRBJ2-3; D ambiguous. Per germline, CDR1 KGHSH and CDR2 LQKENI. V dropped 5 bases and J dropped 4 bases, with 7 bases sitting between them. This CDR3 has 12 amino acids. The CDR3 region has the DNA TGTGCCAGCTCATCATTCTCAGATACGCAGTATTTT. This codes for CASSSFSDTQYF.

This sequence joins TRBV6-1 and TRBJ2-7, with no clear D. Trimming cost V 3 bases and J 4 bases, with 7 bases left between them. This CDR3 spans 12 amino acids. CDR1 and CDR2 from the germline V gene are MNHNS and SASEGT. Here the CDR3 DNA reads TGTGCCAGCAGTGACCTGGTTTACGAGCAGTACTTC. It codes for CASSDLVYEQYF.

This clone was seen just once. The chain is built from TRBV27 and TRBJ2-7, with 8 bases lining up with TRBD1. After removal of 1 base from V and 1 base from J, the junction contained 6 bases not matched to a gene. The germline V gene encodes CDR1 MNHEY and CDR2 SMNVEV (reference sequence). The CDR3 is made up of 16 amino acids. The CDR3 DNA reads TGTGCCAGCAGTTTATTAGCCGGGACAGGATCCTACGAGCAGTACTTC. Amino acids: CASSLLAGTGSYEQYF.

This clone has a handful of counts. The chain links TRBV5-4 to TRBJ2-1; the match to TRBD2 covers 12 bases. V lost 3 bases, J lost 4 bases, and 2 bases stayed unmatched. The CDR3 covers 15 residues. Germline V gene data show CDR1 as SGHNT and CDR2 as YYREEE (reference sequence). The CDR3 coding sequence is TGTGCCAGCAGCTCTAGCGGGGGGGCTTACAATGAGCAGTTCTTC. Residues: CASSSSGGAYNEQFF. The full variable domain, in which reference TRBV5-4 and TRBJ2-1 provide the parts outside the CDR3, is ETGVTQSPTHLIKTRGQQVTLRCSSQSGHNTVSWYQQALGQGPQFIFQYYREEENGRGNFPPRFSGLQFPNYSSELNVNALELDDSALYLCASSSSGGAYNEQFFGPGTRLTVL.

The V gene is TRBV30, the J gene TRBJ2-7, with D maybe TRBD2 (6 bases). Per germline, CDR1 GTSNPN and CDR2 SVGIG (reference sequence). This CDR3 has 13 residues. The germline V and J ends were trimmed by 4 bases and 0 bases, with 10 bases remaining between them. The CDR3 reads CAWTRDSSYEQYF. Here the CDR3 DNA reads TGTGCCTGGACCCGGGACTCCTCCTACGAGCAGTACTTC.

There are a few counts of this clone. This rearrangement joins TRBV19 to TRBJ2-5; D might be TRBD2 (5 bases). The CDR3 runs to 16 residues. The V end was cut by 6 bases, the J end by 2 bases, with 19 bases between. Germline-derived CDR1 and CDR2 are LNHDA and SQIVND (reference sequence). DNA of the CDR3: TGTGCCAGTAGCCGCCCTCCGGACGGGGAACAAGAGACCCAGTACTTC. Residues: CASSRPPDGEQETQYF.

This clone was counted once. The rearrangement joins TRBV6-1 to TRBJ2-1, with TRBD2 identical over 13 bases. This CDR3 contains 12 residues. The germline V gene has CDR1 MNHNS and CDR2 SASEGT. The V segment lost 7 bases and the J segment 10 bases; nucleotides outside the gene matches: 1. Here the CDR3 DNA reads TGTGCCAGCATGGGACTAGCGGGAGAGCAGTTCTTC. Amino acids: CASMGLAGEQFF.

The chain has TRBV2 and TRBJ2-5; D not certain. CDR3 size: 11 residues. Germline values: CDR1 SNHLY, CDR2 FYNNEI. With 2 bases removed from V and 5 bases from J, the gap between germline ends came to 3 bases. The CDR3 sequence: CASSERETQYF. CDR3 bases: TGTGCCAGCAGTGAACGGGAGACCCAGTACTTC.

The chain couples TRBV6-2 or TRBV6-3 to TRBJ2-7; D gene uncertain. The length of the CDR3 is 15 residues. Germline V gene sequence: CDR1 MNHEY, CDR2 SVGEGT. V was shortened by 5 bases and J by 3 bases, with 17 bases between the two germline ends. The CDR3 spells CASSDNTRSLYEQYF. The CDR3 region has the DNA TGTGCCAGCAGTGACAACACGAGGAGTCTCTACGAGCAGTACTTC.

The genes are TRBV7-2 and TRBJ2-1, with 9 bases identical to TRBD1. CDR1 and CDR2 from the germline V gene are SGHTA and FQGNSA. V shed 5 bases and J 5 bases; nucleotides not matched to a gene: 7. The CDR3 sequence is 15 residues long. The DNA of the CDR3 is TGTGCCAGCAGCCCATATCGGACAGGGGACAATGAGCAGTTCTTC. Translation: CASSPYRTGDNEQFF.

This sequence joins TRBV28 and TRBJ2-7, with D tentatively TRBD2 (6 bases). The CDR3 is made up of 12 amino acids. Germline V gives CDR1 MDHEN, CDR2 SYDVKM. Trimming stripped 8 bases from V and 4 bases from J, with 12 bases between. CDR3 nucleotides: TGTGCCAGCGGGGGGACGCTTTACGAGCAGTACTTC. Protein sequence: CASGGTLYEQYF.

The J gene is TRBJ2-5, the V gene TRBV7-9; D call uncertain. The ends were cut back, 1 base at V and 4 bases at J, with 4 bases in the middle. There are 12 residues in the CDR3. CDR1 and CDR2 from the germline V gene are SEHNR and FQNEAQ (reference sequence). DNA for the CDR3: TGTGCCAGCAGCTTAGTTAGAGAGACCCAGTACTTC. Translated, it gives CASSLVRETQYF.

This clone was seen a handful of times. The rearrangement joins TRBV19 to TRBJ2-1; D ambiguous. This CDR3 contains 15 residues. Trimming took off 3 bases at V and 4 bases at J, with 13 bases between the two ends. CDR1 and CDR2 from the germline V gene are LNHDA and SQIVND (reference sequence). CDR3 protein: CASSMLHIPYNEQFF. The CDR3 bases are TGTGCCAGTAGTATGCTCCATATTCCTTACAATGAGCAGTTCTTC.

V gene TRBV7-2 combines with J gene TRBJ2-7; TRBD2 matches 10 bases. Germline-derived CDR1 and CDR2 are SGHTA and FQGNSA. V shed 1 base and J 6 bases; nucleotides not matched to a gene: 6. The CDR3 loop spans 15 amino acids. For the CDR3, the DNA is TGTGCCAGCAGCTTAGTAAGCGGGAGGGTGAGCGAGCAGTACTTC. Amino acids: CASSLVSGRVSEQYF.

This chain links TRBV19 with TRBJ1-5; D is undetermined. Germline loops: CDR1 LNHDA, CDR2 SQIVND (reference sequence). This CDR3 has 17 residues. Trimming cost V 3 bases and J 0 bases, with 15 bases left between them. The DNA for the CDR3 is TGTGCCAGTAGTATTATCATGTCCTGGCCTAGCAATCAGCCCCAGCATTTT. This sequence encodes CASSIIMSWPSNQPQHF.